Below, 5 T cell receptor beta chains from the same sample are listed, as sequenced in a study of cytomegalovirus exposure and HLA in healthy donors. With 60 Vbeta and 13 Jbeta primers, the PCR was carried out. Sequencing used immunoSEQ multiplex PCR; TCRdb keeps in-frame clones, though not all of them. The table lists over 150,000 clones, roughly four fifths of them singletons. Material for sequencing was PBMCs. These receptors came from a woman aged 25-40 years in good health and CMV-seropositive.

The rearrangement links TRBV7-2 to TRBJ2-7; 7 nucleotides match TRBD1. V was pared by 0 bases and J by 2 bases, with 1 base of the junction left unmatched. The CDR3 consists of 14 residues. Germline V CDR1 and CDR2: SGHTA, FQGNSA. The CDR3 DNA sequence: TGTGCCAGCAGCTTAGCTGGGACAGCCTACGAGCAGTACTTC. This codes for CASSLAGTAYEQYF.

This clone appeared once. The rearrangement uses TRBV5-1 and TRBJ2-3; 7 nucleotides agree with TRBD1. The junction had 7 bases not matched to a gene; V was cut back by 4 bases and J by 8 bases. The CDR3 extends over 13 amino acids. Per the germline V gene, CDR1 is SGHRS and CDR2 is YFSETQ. Here the CDR3 reads CASSRDSLGTQYF. CDR3 sequence (DNA): TGCGCCAGCAGCAGGGACAGCTTAGGTACGCAGTATTTT.

The J gene is TRBJ1-1, the V gene TRBV6-4; possibly TRBD1 for D (5 bases). Between the trimmed V and J ends, which lost 3 bases and 5 bases, there was a span of 10 bases. Per germline, CDR1 MRHNA and CDR2 SNTAGT. The CDR3 loop spans 13 amino acids. In nucleotides, the CDR3 is TGTGCCAGCAGTGAAACAGGTTGGACTGAAGCTTTCTTT. It codes for CASSETGWTEAFF.

The V gene is TRBV19, the J gene TRBJ1-2; maybe TRBD1 (5 bases). Germline V gives CDR1 LNHDA, CDR2 SQIVND (reference sequence). V lost 8 bases, J lost 4 bases, and 14 bases lay in between. The CDR3 contains 13 residues. The CDR3 spells CASLPGVSYGYTF. DNA of the CDR3: TGTGCCAGTCTCCCGGGGGTTTCCTATGGCTACACCTTC.

The chain carries TRBV7-9 and TRBJ2-7; D is perhaps TRBD1 (6 bases). Germline CDR1 is SEHNR and CDR2 is FQNEAQ (reference sequence). The CDR3 extends over 14 amino acids. Trimming removed 5 bases from V and 5 bases from J, with 16 bases in between. The CDR3 DNA reads as TGTGCCAGCAGCCGGACAGAAAGAGGTAACGAGCAGTACTTC. Its translation: CASSRTERGNEQYF.